These 3 T cell receptor beta chains were sequenced from one sample in a study of OX40 agonist ivuxolimab in advanced cancers. Using immunoSEQ multiplex PCR, the repertoire was profiled, and TCRdb retains in-frame clones only, with some absent. The table lists 75,000 to 95,000 clones, approximately 83% of them singletons, with around 3.2% in the top ten. The specimen comprised CD4+ or CD8+ T cells sorted from blood, sampled in a trial of the OX40 agonist ivuxolimab. All receptors derive from an adult with an advanced solid tumor such as melanoma, head and neck, liver or kidney cancer.

V is TRBV9 and J is TRBJ2-1; 10 nucleotides agree with TRBD2. The CDR3 sequence is 15 residues long. Germline CDR1 is SGDLS and CDR2 is YYNGEE. Trimming at V came to 0 bases and at J to 6 bases, leaving 3 bases not matched to a gene. For the CDR3, the DNA is TGTGCCAGCAGCGTAGTTAGCGGGGGGACCAATGAGCAGTTCTTC. It is translated as CASSVVSGGTNEQFF.

This clone was observed a handful of times. This chain uses TRBV29-1 with TRBJ2-6; no reliable D call. This CDR3 has 16 residues. The V end lost 4 bases, the J end lost 0 bases, and 13 bases lay between the germline ends. CDR1 and CDR2 from the germline V gene are SQVTM and ANQGSEA. CDR3 sequence reads: CSVVDRMSSGANVLTF. CDR3 DNA sequence: TGCAGCGTTGTGGACCGTATGAGCTCTGGGGCCAACGTCCTGACTTTC. Looking up the rest from reference TRBV29-1 and TRBJ2-6 gives the full variable domain: SAVISQKPSRDICQRGTSLTIQCQVDSQVTMMFWYRQQPGQSLTLIATANQGSEATYESGFVIDKFPISRPNLTFSTLTVSNMSPEDSSIYLCSVVDRMSSGANVLTFGAGSRLTVL.

The rearrangement uses TRBV30 and TRBJ1-1; 8 bases line up with TRBD1. CDR1 and CDR2 from the germline V gene are GTSNPN and SVGIG (reference sequence). This CDR3 spans 11 amino acids. Trimming took 5 bases from V and 11 from J; bases not matched to a gene: 7. CDR3: CAWQAGGRAFF. In DNA, the CDR3 is TGTGCCTGGCAGGCAGGGGGCAGGGCTTTCTTT.